The 24 T cell receptor beta chains below were found in one sample sequenced in a study of human T cells and chemical hapten exposure. Stated time point: patch test 1, 2 weeks after DPC sensitization. As to treatment: therapeutic diphenylcyclopropenone sensitization with weekly scalp DPC. In TCRdb, the RACE reads were re-called with MiXCR into one record per CDR3 protein. The table includes tens of thousands of distinct CDR3 sequences, around a third detected once. The sequencing used whole blood, collected in connection with sensitization to the hapten diphenylcyclopropenone (DPC). Source of these receptors: a man aged 40-49 years with alopecia areata. Some clones in this sample may be carry-over from other donors' samples.

V is TRBV6-6 and J is TRBJ1-2, with TRBD1 matching over 7 bases. Germline loops: CDR1 MNHNY, CDR2 SVGAGI (reference sequence). This CDR3 has 15 amino acids. V was pared by 5 bases and J by 2 bases, with 8 bases of the junction left unmatched. The CDR3 spells CASSRAGTVNYGYTF. In DNA, the CDR3 is TGTGCCAGCAGTCGGGCCGGGACAGTAAACTATGGCTACACCTTC.

The chain employs TRBV12-3 or TRBV12-4 and TRBJ1-3; D call uncertain. Trimming took off 5 bases at V and 0 bases at J, with 8 bases between the two ends. CDR3 size: 14 residues. Written as DNA, the CDR3 is TGTGCCAGCAGTCAGCAGATCTCTGGAAACACCATATATTTT. It yields the protein CASSQQISGNTIYF.

The chain employs TRBV7-9 and TRBJ2-6; no firm D call. Germline assignment: CDR1 SEHNR and CDR2 FQNEAQ (reference sequence). V was trimmed by 4 bases and J by 0 bases, leaving 7 bases between them. This CDR3 region has 15 residues. As DNA, the CDR3 is TGTGCCAGCAGCTCAGATTTCTCTGGGGCCAACGTCCTGACTTTC. Residues: CASSSDFSGANVLTF.

The chain is built from TRBV24-1 and TRBJ2-7; weak D call: TRBD2 (5 bases). The CDR3 spans 12 residues. V lost 6 bases and J lost 5, with 10 bases in between. CDR1 and CDR2 from the germline V gene are KGHDR and SFDVKD. In DNA, the CDR3 is TGTGCCACCAGTCCGGGAAGAGACGAGCAGTACTTC. It specifies CATSPGRDEQYF.

This clonotype has just a few counts. The chain couples TRBV6-5 to TRBJ2-2; TRBD2 might be the D (5 bases). Trimming removed 7 bases from V and 8 bases from J, with 17 bases in between. Germline V gives CDR1 MNHEY, CDR2 SVGAGI. This CDR3 comprises 14 residues. The CDR3 nucleotides read TGTGCCAGCAACTATAGCGAAGGAAGAGGGGAGCTGTTTTTT. Its protein is CASNYSEGRGELFF.

This clonotype has a single count. The genes are TRBV12-3 or TRBV12-4 and TRBJ2-2; 9 nucleotides agree with TRBD1. V gave up 3 bases and J gave up 3 bases; unmatched junction bases: 8. The CDR3 contains 17 residues. As DNA, the CDR3 is TGTGCCAGCAGTTTCCCAAGAGACAGGGGGGACACCGGGGAGCTGTTTTTT. Translation: CASSFPRDRGDTGELFF.

This chain's CDR3 is CSATPYGSNQPQHF. In nucleotides, the CDR3 is TGCAGTGCTACCCCGTATGGTAGCAATCAGCCCCAGCATTTT. This chain connects TRBV20-1 to TRBJ1-5; D unresolved. With 4 bases removed from V and 0 bases from J, the gap between germline ends came to 10 bases. The CDR3 loop spans 14 amino acids. CDR1 is DFQATT and CDR2 is SNEGSKA in the germline V gene (reference sequence).

This clonotype showed up just a few times. The chain couples TRBV20-1 to TRBJ1-5, with D unclear. V gave up 3 bases and J gave up 0 bases, with 12 bases separating them. The CDR3 has 15 residues. CDR1 is DFQATT and CDR2 is SNEGSKA in the germline V gene (reference sequence). CDR3 nucleotides: TGCAGTGCTAGGATGGACGTAAATAGCAATCAGCCCCAGCATTTT. Amino acid sequence: CSARMDVNSNQPQHF.

The J gene is TRBJ2-2, the V gene TRBV7-2, with a possible D match to TRBD2 (7 bases). Germline loops: CDR1 SGHTA, CDR2 FQGNSA. Trimming removed 7 bases from V and 6 bases from J, with 21 bases in between. The CDR3 is made up of 16 amino acids. The CDR3 DNA is TGTGCCAGCATCCCGGGGGGCGGGAGACTATCCGGGGAGCTGTTTTTT. Encoded protein: CASIPGGGRLSGELFF.

The gene calls are TRBV12-3 or TRBV12-4 and TRBJ2-7, with 7 bases aligning to TRBD1. The trim removed 5 bases at V and 0 bases at J, leaving 7 bases unmatched. The CDR3 extends over 15 amino acids. The CDR3 loop is CASSRVDRTSYEQYF. CDR3 in DNA: TGTGCCAGCAGTAGGGTGGACAGGACCTCCTACGAGCAGTACTTC.

This clonotype was seen more than once but under ten times. The V gene is TRBV3-1, the J gene TRBJ2-5; D uncertain. Trimming shortened V by 0 bases and J by 5 bases, and 13 bases separated the two germline ends. The CDR3 contains 15 residues. Per germline, CDR1 LGHDT and CDR2 YNNKEL (reference sequence). CDR3 DNA: TGTGCCAGCAGCCAAGATAGTCATTCATCGGAGACCCAGTACTTC. This codes for CASSQDSHSSETQYF.

There are a few counts of this clonotype. The V and J genes are TRBV4-1 and TRBJ2-2; D gene ambiguous. This CDR3 contains 15 residues. V lost 4 bases to trimming and J lost 0 bases, with 9 bases between them. CDR1 MGHRA and CDR2 YSYEKL come from the germline V gene. The CDR3 here is CASSPLLANTGELFF. CDR3 coding DNA: TGCGCCAGCAGCCCACTCCTAGCGAACACCGGGGAGCTGTTTTTT.

V and J are TRBV20-1 and TRBJ2-1; perhaps TRBD2 as D (6 bases). V lost 6 bases, J lost 5 bases, and 17 bases lay in between. This CDR3 has 14 amino acids. CDR1 is DFQATT, CDR2 SNEGSKA, per germline (reference sequence). The CDR3 DNA reads as TGCAGTGCCCCTCCGGCGGGGAAAAACAATGAGCAGTTCTTC. It encodes CSAPPAGKNNEQFF.

This clonotype has more than one count but fewer than ten. The rearrangement joins TRBV28 to TRBJ2-1; no definite D call. With 6 bases removed from V and 7 bases from J, the gap between germline ends came to 1 base. The CDR3 sequence is 9 residues long. Germline CDR1 MDHEN, CDR2 SYDVKM. The CDR3 DNA sequence: TGTGCCAGCAGGAATGAGCAGTTCTTC. As protein: CASRNEQFF.

CDR3 in amino acids: CASSLGLAVSYEQYF. DNA of the CDR3: TGTGCCAGCAGCTTGGGTCTAGCGGTCTCCTACGAGCAGTACTTC. The chain combines TRBV5-5 with TRBJ2-7, with TRBD2 matching 7 bases. CDR1 is SGHKS and CDR2 is YYEKEE in the germline V gene (reference sequence). V dropped 0 bases and J dropped 0; count of bases not matched to a gene: 3. The CDR3 has 15 amino acids.

This sequence joins TRBV7-9 and TRBJ2-3; 13 nucleotides align to TRBD2. V trimming: 4 bases; J trimming: 0 bases; junction bases outside the gene matches: 13. The CDR3 length is 20 residues. CDR1 and CDR2 (germline): SEHNR, FQNEAQ (reference sequence). Here the CDR3 reads CASSSGRGTSGEYSTDTQYF. DNA for the CDR3: TGTGCCAGCAGCTCCGGCAGGGGGACTAGCGGGGAGTATAGCACAGATACGCAGTATTTT.

This clonotype was recorded a few times. This rearrangement joins TRBV5-1 to TRBJ1-4; TRBD1 matches 9 bases. The V gene end was trimmed by 3 bases and the J gene end by 6 bases; junction bases not matched to a gene: 3. In germline, CDR1 is SGHRS, CDR2 YFSETQ. CDR3 length: 14 residues. Here the CDR3 DNA reads TGCGCCAGCAGCTCCGGGACAGGGTATGAAAAACTGTTTTTT. It yields the protein CASSSGTGYEKLFF.

This clonotype was counted only a few times. The V and J genes are TRBV10-3 and TRBJ2-7; TRBD2 might be the D (6 bases). V shed 3 bases and J shed 6 bases, with 15 bases lying between them. This CDR3 is built from 14 residues. Germline V CDR1 and CDR2: ENHRY, SYGVKD. CDR3 sequence: CAISDHGGGGEQYF. CDR3 bases: TGTGCCATCAGTGATCATGGGGGAGGTGGCGAGCAGTACTTC.

On this clonotype itself: One end of the junction is discordant with germline, which a read error may explain. V and J are TRBV12-3 or TRBV12-4 and TRBJ1-1; D is perhaps TRBD1 (5 bases). The CDR3 contains 13 residues. This CDR3 is CASSLAWGTETFF. As DNA, the CDR3 is TGTGCCAGCAGTTTAGCCTGGGGCACTGAAACTTTCTTT.

In DNA form, the CDR3 reads TGTGCCAGCTCACCACCTTTAGGCGGGGCCAACGTCCTGACTTTC. This encodes CASSPPLGGANVLTF. V and J are TRBV18 and TRBJ2-6; D is unresolved. The CDR3 length is 15 residues. Germline V lookup: CDR1 KGHSH, CDR2 LQKENI. V lost 0 bases to trimming and J lost 4 bases, with 7 bases between them.

The chain employs TRBV15 and TRBJ2-3; TRBD2 aligns across 12 bases. V lost 6 bases and J lost 2; bases outside the gene matches: 3. The CDR3 covers 15 residues. Looked up from germline, CDR1 is LNHNV and CDR2 is YYDKDF (reference sequence). The CDR3 DNA reads TGTGCCACCAGACCTAGCGGGAGGGCCACAGATACGCAGTATTTT. Translating gives CATRPSGRATDTQYF.

This sequence joins TRBV28 and TRBJ1-5; D call uncertain. Per germline, CDR1 MDHEN and CDR2 SYDVKM. CDR3 length: 16 amino acids. Trimming left V 3 bases short and J 4 bases short, with 16 bases between. CDR3 sequence: CASSLPSGPLNQPQHF. The CDR3 nucleotides read TGTGCCAGCAGTTTGCCCAGCGGGCCTCTAAATCAGCCCCAGCATTTT.

This clonotype was counted between two and nine times. The chain joins TRBV11-3 to TRBJ2-3; TRBD2 might be the D (6 bases). Germline CDR1 SGHNT, CDR2 YENEEA. The CDR3 spans 14 residues. Trimming cost V 1 base and J 4 bases, with 9 bases left between them. The CDR3 region has the DNA TGTGCCAGCAGCTTAGGCTGGGGGGCAGATACGCAGTATTTT. Encoded protein: CASSLGWGADTQYF.

In this sample, this clonotype turned up a few times. CDR3 sequence: CASSLNLATGELFF. CDR3 in DNA: TGTGCCAGCAGCCTCAATCTAGCCACCGGGGAGCTGTTTTTT. The V call is TRBV11-2, the J call TRBJ2-2, with D possibly TRBD2 on 5 matching bases. This CDR3 is 14 amino acids long. Trimming left V 5 bases short and J 4 bases short, with 11 bases between. Germline assignment: CDR1 SGHAT and CDR2 FQNNGV.